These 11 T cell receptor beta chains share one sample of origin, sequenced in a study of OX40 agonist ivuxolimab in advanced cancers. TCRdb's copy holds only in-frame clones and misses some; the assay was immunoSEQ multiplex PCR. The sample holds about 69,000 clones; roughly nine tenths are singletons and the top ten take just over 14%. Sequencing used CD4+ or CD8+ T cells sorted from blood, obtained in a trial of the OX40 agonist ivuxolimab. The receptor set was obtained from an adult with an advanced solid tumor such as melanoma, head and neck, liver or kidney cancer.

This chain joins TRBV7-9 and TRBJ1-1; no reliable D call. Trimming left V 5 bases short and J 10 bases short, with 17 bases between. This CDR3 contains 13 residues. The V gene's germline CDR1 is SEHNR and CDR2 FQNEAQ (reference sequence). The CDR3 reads CASSPGLLSRAFF. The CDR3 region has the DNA TGTGCCAGCAGCCCCGGCTTGTTGAGTAGAGCTTTCTTT.

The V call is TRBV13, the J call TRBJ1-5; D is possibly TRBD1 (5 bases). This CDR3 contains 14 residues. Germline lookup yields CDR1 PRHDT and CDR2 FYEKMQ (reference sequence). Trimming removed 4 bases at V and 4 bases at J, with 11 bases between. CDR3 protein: CASSSGTANQPQHF. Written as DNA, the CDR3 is TGTGCCAGCAGCTCAGGGACCGCTAATCAGCCCCAGCATTTT. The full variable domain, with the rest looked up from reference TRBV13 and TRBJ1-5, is AAGVIQSPRHLIKEKRETATLKCYPIPRHDTVYWYQQGPGQDPQFLISFYEKMQSDKGSIPDRFSAQQFSDYHSELNMSSLELGDSALYFCASSSGTANQPQHFGDGTRLSIL.

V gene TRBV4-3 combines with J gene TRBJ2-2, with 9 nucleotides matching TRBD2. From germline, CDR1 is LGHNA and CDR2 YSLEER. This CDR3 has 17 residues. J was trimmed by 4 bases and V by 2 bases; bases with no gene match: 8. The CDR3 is CASSQPWREGSTGELFF. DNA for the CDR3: TGCGCCAGCAGCCAACCCTGGCGGGAGGGTTCCACCGGGGAGCTGTTTTTT.

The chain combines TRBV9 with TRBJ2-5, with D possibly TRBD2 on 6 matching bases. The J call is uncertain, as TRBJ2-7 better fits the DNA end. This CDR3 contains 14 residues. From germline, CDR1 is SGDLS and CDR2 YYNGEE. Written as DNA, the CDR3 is TGTGCCAGCAGCGTAGCGGGGGATGGCTACGAGCAGTACTTC. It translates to CASSVAGDGYEQYF.

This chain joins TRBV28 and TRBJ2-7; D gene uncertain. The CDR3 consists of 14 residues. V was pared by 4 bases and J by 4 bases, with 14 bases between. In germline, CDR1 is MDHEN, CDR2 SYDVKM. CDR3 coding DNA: TGTGCCAGCAGTTCCATCCGGCGTGGGTACGAGCAGTACTTC. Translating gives CASSSIRRGYEQYF.

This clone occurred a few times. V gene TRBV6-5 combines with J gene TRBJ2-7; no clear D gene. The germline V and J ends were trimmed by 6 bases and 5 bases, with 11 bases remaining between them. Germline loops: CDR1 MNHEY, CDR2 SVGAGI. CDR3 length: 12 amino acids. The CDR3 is CASSHGDDEQYF. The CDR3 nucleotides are TGTGCCAGCAGCCACGGCGACGACGAGCAGTACTTC.

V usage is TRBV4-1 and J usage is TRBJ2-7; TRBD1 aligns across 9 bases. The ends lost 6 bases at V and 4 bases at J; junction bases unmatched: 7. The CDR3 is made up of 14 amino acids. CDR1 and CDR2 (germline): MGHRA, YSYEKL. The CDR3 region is CASSYRTGEYEQYF. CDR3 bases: TGCGCCAGCAGTTACAGGACAGGGGAGTACGAGCAGTACTTC.

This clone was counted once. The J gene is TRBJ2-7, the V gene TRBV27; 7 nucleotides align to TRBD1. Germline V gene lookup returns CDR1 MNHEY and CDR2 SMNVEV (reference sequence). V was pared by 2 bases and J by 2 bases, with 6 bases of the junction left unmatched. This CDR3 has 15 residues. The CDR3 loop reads CASSLGTESPYEQYF. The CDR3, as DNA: TGTGCCAGCAGTTTAGGGACAGAATCCCCCTACGAGCAGTACTTC.

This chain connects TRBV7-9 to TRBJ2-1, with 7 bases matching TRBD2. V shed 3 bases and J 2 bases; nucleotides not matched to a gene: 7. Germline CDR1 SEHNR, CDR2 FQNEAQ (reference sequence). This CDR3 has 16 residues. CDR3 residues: CASSFGGSKPYNEQFF. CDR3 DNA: TGTGCCAGCAGCTTCGGCGGGAGTAAGCCCTACAATGAGCAGTTCTTC. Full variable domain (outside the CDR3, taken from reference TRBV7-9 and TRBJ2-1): DTGVSQNPRHKITKRGQNVTFRCDPISEHNRLYWYRQTLGQGPEFLTYFQNEAQLEKSRLLSDRFSAERPKGSFSTLEIQRTEQGDSAMYLCASSFGGSKPYNEQFFGPGTRLTVL.

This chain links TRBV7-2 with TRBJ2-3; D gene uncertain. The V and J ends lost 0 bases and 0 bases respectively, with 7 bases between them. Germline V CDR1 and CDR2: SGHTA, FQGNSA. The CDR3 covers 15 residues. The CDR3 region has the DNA TGTGCCAGCAGCTTAGCACGGCAAAGCACAGATACGCAGTATTTT. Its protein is CASSLARQSTDTQYF.

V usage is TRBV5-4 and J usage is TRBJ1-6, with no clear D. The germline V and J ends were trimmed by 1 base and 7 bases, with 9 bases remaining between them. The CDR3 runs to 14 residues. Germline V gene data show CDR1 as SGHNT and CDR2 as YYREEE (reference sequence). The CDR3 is CASSLRSGNSPLHF. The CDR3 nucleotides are TGTGCCAGCAGCTTGCGTTCGGGGAATTCACCCCTCCACTTT.